This entry describes one TCR beta chain. The entry originates in a study of metastatic and nonmetastatic thyroid tumors. Thyroid surgery took place with no prior treatment in any patient. Trimming pared 6 bases from V and 5 bases from J, leaving 10 bases between. This CDR3 region has 12 residues. Germline-derived CDR1 and CDR2 are GTSNPN and SVGIG (reference sequence). TCRdb re-processed the PCR reads through MiXCR. This table has 25,000 to 35,000 clones, approximately 25% appearing once. This chain uses TRBV30 with TRBJ2-2, with D unclear. The TCR comes from a female donor with papillary thyroid cancer or a benign thyroid nodule (not recorded which). Some clones in this sample may be carry-over from other donors' samples. The specimen sequenced was blood. The CDR3 nucleotides are TGTGCCTGCACTTTAAGGACCGGGGAGCTGTTTTTT. It translates to CACTLRTGELFF.